This TCR beta chain was captured in a study of CD8 T cells in ankylosing spondylitis. Each CDR3 protein gets one entry after TCRdb re-called the 5' RACE reads with MiXCR. In the table there are around 770,000 distinct CDR3 sequences, approximately 12% of which are singletons. Only a few counts were recorded for this clonotype. Its antigen is as yet unknown. Germline CDR1 is MDHEN and CDR2 is SYDVKM. The V segment lost 11 bases and the J segment 3 bases; nucleotides outside the gene matches: 8. CDR3 length: 13 amino acids. Study-level findings and limits: Ankylosing spondylitis blood seemed to carry a telltale TCR beta motif made of under ten highly homologous variants. From matched ankylosing spondylitis synovial fluid, disease-linked clones were reportedly recovered at significantly enriched levels.

The receptor's source is a male donor with ankylosing spondylitis. Sequenced material: blood, either unsorted or a sorted T cell fraction (not recorded which). This rearrangement joins TRBV28 to TRBJ1-1, with 8 nucleotides matching TRBD1. CDR3 DNA: TGTGCCGGTACAGGGGGTTGGGACACTGAAGCTTTCTTT. Its protein is CAGTGGWDTEAFF.